Listed below are T cell receptor beta chains from one sample, sequenced in a study of blood T cell repertoires in COVID-19. Clones were read by immunoSEQ multiplex PCR, and TCRdb kept only the in-frame ones, dropping some. The data hold about 120,000 clones, with over 80% observed a single time. The source material was peripheral blood. These TCRs come from a man aged 30-40 years with acute or convalescent COVID-19. The CDR3 runs from the conserved cysteine through the conserved F or W. Each record gives: V gene, J gene, D gene, clone size, CDR3 DNA, CDR3 protein. A D gene is named only where the DNA matches it firmly. The size of a clone is reported for some rows only, either as once, few or many, or as a class for expanded clones.

>TRBV7-2|TRBJ1-1|.|.
TGTGCCAGCAGCTCACAACAGGGTGGAAACACTGAAGCTTTCTTT
CASSSQQGGNTEAFF
>TRBV5-1|TRBJ2-5|TRBD2|.
TGCGCCAGCAGCCCCATCACGACTAGCGGGCGGACTGGGGAGACCCAGTACTTC
CASSPITTSGRTGETQYF
>TRBV4-3|TRBJ1-6|.|medium-sized
TGCGCCAGCAGCCAAGATCGGGGGGGAGTAGATTCACCCCTCCACTTT
CASSQDRGGVDSPLHF
>TRBV4-3|TRBJ1-2|TRBD1|.
TGCGCCAGCAGCCAAGGCCACGGGACAGGGAATAACACCTTC
CASSQGHGTGNNTF
>TRBV5-1|TRBJ2-1|TRBD2|.
TGCGCCAGCAGCTCGGGAAAGAGGGGCGGGAGGGCCCGCAATGAGCAGTTCTTC
CASSSGKRGGRARNEQFF
>TRBV7-3|TRBJ2-2|.|.
TGTGCCAGCAGCTTAGGGCAGCCCGGGGAGCTGTTTTTT
CASSLGQPGELFF
>TRBV19|TRBJ2-5|TRBD2|.
TGTGCCAGTAGTATAAGGCGGGAGTGGGAGACCCAGTACTTC
CASSIRREWETQYF
>TRBV6-1|TRBJ1-1|.|once
TGTGCCACCAAGTTAGTGGCGGGCACTGAAGCTTTCTTT
CATKLVAGTEAFF
>TRBV9|TRBJ2-1|.|.
TGTGCCAGCAGCGTAGGGCGGGCGGACTACAATGAGCAGTTCTTC
CASSVGRADYNEQFF
>TRBV2|TRBJ2-1|TRBD2|.
TGTGCCAGCCAGACTAGCGGGGGTGGGAATGAGCAGTTCTTC
CASQTSGGGNEQFF
>TRBV29-1|TRBJ1-3|.|once
TGCAGCGTTGAAGATCAGGGTAGGGGAAACACCATATATTTT
CSVEDQGRGNTIYF
>TRBV6-1|TRBJ1-1|TRBD1|.
TGTGCCAGCAGTGAAGCGACAGGGGTCGGAACTGAAGCTTTCTTT
CASSEATGVGTEAFF
>TRBV18|TRBJ1-4|.|.
TGTGCCAGCTCACCACCAAACAGGGAAGGCGAAAAACTGTTTTTT
CASSPPNREGEKLFF